The rows below give T cell receptor beta chains drawn from one sample of a study of human thymus T cells. The table came from immunoSEQ multiplex PCR; TCRdb's copy has only in-frame clones and leaves some out. The sample shows around 130,000 clones, approximately 96% of them seen only once. The sample comprised thymus tissue. These receptors all come from a boy under three years old with a congenital heart defect but otherwise immunologically healthy. CDR3s include the opening cysteine and the closing phenylalanine or tryptophan. The order of the fields is clone size, D gene, J gene, V gene, CDR3 protein, CDR3 DNA. A D gene is named only where the DNA matches it firmly. A clone size is listed for some rows: how often the clone was seen (once, few, many), or a class if it is expanded.

abundance: .
d_gene: .
j_gene: TRBJ1-1
v_gene: TRBV11-3
CDR3aa: CASSFKPKRNTEAFF
CDR3nt: TGTGCCAGCAGCTTTAAACCGAAGCGGAACACTGAAGCTTTCTTT

abundance: .
d_gene: .
j_gene: TRBJ2-2
v_gene: TRBV12-5
CDR3aa: CASGGGTGELFF
CDR3nt: TGTGCTAGTGGTGGAGGCACCGGGGAGCTGTTTTTT

abundance: .
d_gene: .
j_gene: TRBJ2-2
v_gene: TRBV10-3
CDR3aa: CAISFMQDRVNGELFF
CDR3nt: TGTGCCATCAGCTTTATGCAGGACAGAGTAAACGGGGAGCTGTTTTTT

abundance: .
d_gene: .
j_gene: TRBJ1-6
v_gene: TRBV7-2
CDR3aa: CASSLDVEFHNSPLHF
CDR3nt: TGTGCCAGCAGCTTAGATGTGGAATTTCATAATTCACCCCTCCACTTT

abundance: .
d_gene: .
j_gene: TRBJ2-2
v_gene: TRBV4-1
CDR3aa: CASSQGGTLANTGELFF
CDR3nt: TGCGCCAGCAGCCAAGGAGGGACGCTCGCGAACACCGGGGAGCTGTTTTTT

abundance: .
d_gene: .
j_gene: TRBJ1-2
v_gene: TRBV5-1
CDR3aa: CASSLSGANYGYTF
CDR3nt: TGCGCCAGCAGCTTGTCGGGGGCTAACTATGGCTACACCTTC

abundance: .
d_gene: TRBD1
j_gene: TRBJ2-7
v_gene: TRBV7-2
CDR3aa: CASSLGDRGYF
CDR3nt: TGTGCCAGCAGCTTAGGGGACAGGGGGTACTTC

abundance: .
d_gene: .
j_gene: TRBJ2-3
v_gene: TRBV5-8
CDR3aa: CASSYNPSQVTDTQYF
CDR3nt: TGTGCCAGCAGCTACAACCCAAGCCAGGTCACAGATACGCAGTATTTT

abundance: .
d_gene: TRBD2
j_gene: TRBJ2-4
v_gene: TRBV4-1
CDR3aa: CASSQDRPSGATKNIQYF
CDR3nt: TGCGCCAGCAGCCAAGATCGCCCTAGCGGGGCGACAAAAAACATTCAGTACTTC

abundance: .
d_gene: .
j_gene: TRBJ1-2
v_gene: TRBV11-2
CDR3aa: CASSLVGTNYGYTF
CDR3nt: TGTGCCAGCAGCTTAGTCGGCACTAACTATGGCTACACCTTC

abundance: .
d_gene: .
j_gene: TRBJ2-7
v_gene: TRBV4-3
CDR3aa: CASSLGAGEQYF
CDR3nt: TGCGCCAGCAGCCTCGGCGCGGGGGAGCAGTACTTC

abundance: .
d_gene: TRBD2
j_gene: TRBJ2-5
v_gene: TRBV27
CDR3aa: CASSFSGGQETQYF
CDR3nt: TGTGCCAGCAGTTTTAGCGGGGGTCAAGAGACCCAGTACTTC

abundance: .
d_gene: .
j_gene: TRBJ2-7
v_gene: TRBV5-4
CDR3aa: CASSDDPYEQYF
CDR3nt: TGTGCCAGCAGCGACGACCCCTACGAGCAGTACTTC

abundance: .
d_gene: .
j_gene: TRBJ2-3
v_gene: TRBV4-3
CDR3aa: CASSPDRSRDTQYF
CDR3nt: TGCGCCAGCAGCCCCGACCGCAGTCGGGATACGCAGTATTTT

abundance: .
d_gene: .
j_gene: TRBJ2-3
v_gene: TRBV7-2
CDR3aa: CASSLVRRGPHTDTQYF
CDR3nt: TGTGCCAGCAGCTTAGTACGGCGGGGGCCACACACAGATACGCAGTATTTT

abundance: .
d_gene: .
j_gene: TRBJ1-1
v_gene: TRBV7-4
CDR3aa: CASSLEARGRNNTEAFF
CDR3nt: TGTGCCAGCAGCTTAGAGGCCCGGGGGAGGAACAACACTGAAGCTTTCTTT

abundance: .
d_gene: TRBD2
j_gene: TRBJ2-7
v_gene: TRBV30
CDR3aa: CAYRLAGGVELYEQYF
CDR3nt: TGTGCCTACCGACTAGCGGGGGGCGTAGAACTCTACGAGCAGTACTTC

abundance: .
d_gene: TRBD1
j_gene: TRBJ2-4
v_gene: TRBV7-2
CDR3aa: CASSLRQGAEAKNIQYF
CDR3nt: TGTGCCAGCAGCCTAAGACAGGGGGCAGAGGCCAAAAACATTCAGTACTTC

abundance: .
d_gene: .
j_gene: TRBJ2-1
v_gene: TRBV30
CDR3aa: CAWIAYNEQFF
CDR3nt: TGTGCCTGGATTGCATACAATGAGCAGTTCTTC

abundance: .
d_gene: .
j_gene: TRBJ1-5
v_gene: TRBV30
CDR3aa: CAWSRPGQPQHF
CDR3nt: TGTGCCTGGAGCCGCCCGGGACAGCCCCAGCATTTT

abundance: .
d_gene: .
j_gene: TRBJ1-5
v_gene: TRBV10-3
CDR3aa: CAIGGRINQPQHF
CDR3nt: TGTGCCATTGGAGGACGGATCAATCAGCCCCAGCATTTT

abundance: .
d_gene: TRBD1
j_gene: TRBJ1-1
v_gene: TRBV5-6
CDR3aa: CASSLAGGAEAFF
CDR3nt: TGTGCCAGCAGCTTGGCAGGGGGGGCTGAAGCTTTCTTT

abundance: once
d_gene: .
j_gene: TRBJ1-5
v_gene: TRBV5-5
CDR3aa: CASRRGAFYNQPQHF
CDR3nt: TGTGCCAGCAGGCGGGGAGCCTTCTACAATCAGCCCCAGCATTTT

abundance: .
d_gene: TRBD2
j_gene: TRBJ2-1
v_gene: TRBV19
CDR3aa: CASSIDTQRGAYNEQFF
CDR3nt: TGTGCCAGTAGTATAGATACCCAGCGGGGGGCCTACAATGAGCAGTTCTTC

abundance: .
d_gene: .
j_gene: TRBJ2-5
v_gene: TRBV6-1
CDR3aa: CASSEEGGIETQYF
CDR3nt: TGTGCCAGCAGTGAGGAGGGGGGCATCGAGACCCAGTACTTC

abundance: once
d_gene: TRBD1
j_gene: TRBJ1-2
v_gene: TRBV28
CDR3aa: CASSQDRVAGYTF
CDR3nt: TGTGCCAGCAGTCAGGACAGGGTTGCTGGCTACACCTTC

abundance: .
d_gene: TRBD1
j_gene: TRBJ2-7
v_gene: TRBV6-5
CDR3aa: CASKDRVGPGKQYF
CDR3nt: TGTGCCAGCAAGGACAGGGTGGGCCCAGGGAAGCAGTACTTC

abundance: .
d_gene: TRBD2
j_gene: TRBJ2-5
v_gene: TRBV7-2
CDR3aa: CASSLYAGGRTQYF
CDR3nt: TGTGCCAGCAGCTTATATGCGGGGGGGCGGACCCAGTACTTC

abundance: .
d_gene: .
j_gene: TRBJ1-5
v_gene: TRBV4-2
CDR3aa: CASSQAALSNQPQHF
CDR3nt: TGTGCCAGCAGCCAAGCGGCTTTAAGCAATCAGCCCCAGCATTTT

abundance: .
d_gene: TRBD1
j_gene: TRBJ1-1
v_gene: TRBV12-5
CDR3aa: CASGLVGTGENTEAFF
CDR3nt: TGTGCTAGTGGTTTGGTAGGGACAGGGGAGAACACTGAAGCTTTCTTT

abundance: .
d_gene: .
j_gene: TRBJ2-4
v_gene: TRBV14
CDR3aa: CASSQDPIPKNIQYF
CDR3nt: TGTGCCAGCAGCCAAGATCCTATCCCCAAAAACATTCAGTACTTC

abundance: .
d_gene: TRBD2
j_gene: TRBJ2-2
v_gene: TRBV7-8
CDR3aa: CASSLYLGGGPNTGELFF
CDR3nt: TGTGCCAGCAGCTTATATCTCGGGGGGGGCCCGAACACCGGGGAGCTGTTTTTT

abundance: .
d_gene: .
j_gene: TRBJ1-5
v_gene: TRBV28
CDR3aa: CASSGDQPQHF
CDR3nt: TGTGCCAGCAGCGGTGATCAGCCCCAGCATTTT

abundance: .
d_gene: TRBD1
j_gene: TRBJ1-2
v_gene: TRBV5-1
CDR3aa: CASSNGQGSYGYTF
CDR3nt: TGCGCCAGCAGCAATGGACAGGGATCCTATGGCTACACCTTC

abundance: .
d_gene: .
j_gene: TRBJ1-1
v_gene: TRBV5-5
CDR3aa: CASSQKQAKETEAFF
CDR3nt: TGTGCCAGCAGCCAAAAACAGGCTAAGGAAACTGAAGCTTTCTTT

abundance: .
d_gene: TRBD2
j_gene: TRBJ2-3
v_gene: TRBV18
CDR3aa: CASSPLGLASTDTQYF
CDR3nt: TGTGCCAGCTCACCACTGGGACTAGCGTCCACAGATACGCAGTATTTT

abundance: .
d_gene: .
j_gene: TRBJ2-7
v_gene: TRBV27
CDR3aa: CASSLLPSYEQYF
CDR3nt: TGTGCCAGCAGTTTACTACCCAGCTACGAGCAGTACTTC

abundance: .
d_gene: .
j_gene: TRBJ2-7
v_gene: TRBV6-5
CDR3aa: CASGGGRDSYEQYF
CDR3nt: TGTGCCAGCGGAGGGGGCCGAGACTCCTACGAGCAGTACTTC

abundance: once
d_gene: TRBD1
j_gene: TRBJ1-5
v_gene: TRBV6-5
CDR3aa: CASRDNRGGQPQHF
CDR3nt: TGTGCCAGCAGAGATAACAGGGGAGGACAGCCCCAGCATTTT

abundance: .
d_gene: .
j_gene: TRBJ1-4
v_gene: TRBV27
CDR3aa: CASSLSKDEKLFF
CDR3nt: TGTGCCAGCAGTTTATCCAAGGATGAAAAACTGTTTTTT

abundance: .
d_gene: .
j_gene: TRBJ1-2
v_gene: TRBV4-3
CDR3aa: CASSQDRGYYGYTF
CDR3nt: TGCGCCAGCAGCCAAGATAGGGGGTACTATGGCTACACCTTC

abundance: .
d_gene: .
j_gene: TRBJ1-1
v_gene: TRBV5-4
CDR3aa: CASSLPGREDTEAFF
CDR3nt: TGTGCCAGCAGCCTACCAGGCAGGGAGGACACTGAAGCTTTCTTT

abundance: .
d_gene: .
j_gene: TRBJ2-3
v_gene: TRBV5-6
CDR3aa: CASSARDMEKDTQYF
CDR3nt: TGTGCCAGCAGCGCCCGGGACATGGAAAAAGATACGCAGTATTTT

abundance: .
d_gene: .
j_gene: TRBJ2-7
v_gene: TRBV10-2
CDR3aa: CASRNRPPLSEQYF
CDR3nt: TGCGCCAGCAGGAACAGGCCCCCACTATCGGAGCAGTACTTC

abundance: .
d_gene: .
j_gene: TRBJ2-5
v_gene: TRBV4-3
CDR3aa: CASSRNLGQETQYF
CDR3nt: TGCGCCAGCAGCCGTAACCTAGGTCAAGAGACCCAGTACTTC

abundance: .
d_gene: .
j_gene: TRBJ1-1
v_gene: TRBV4-1
CDR3aa: CASSQVGSYTEAFF
CDR3nt: TGCGCCAGCAGCCAAGTGGGCAGCTACACTGAAGCTTTCTTT

abundance: .
d_gene: TRBD2
j_gene: TRBJ2-1
v_gene: TRBV5-1
CDR3aa: CASSLALPSLRGSYNEQFF
CDR3nt: TGCGCCAGCAGCTTGGCCCTACCATCTCTGCGGGGGAGCTACAATGAGCAGTTCTTC

abundance: .
d_gene: .
j_gene: TRBJ1-1
v_gene: TRBV20-1
CDR3aa: CSAHRVAEAFF
CDR3nt: TGCAGTGCTCACAGGGTGGCTGAAGCTTTCTTT

abundance: .
d_gene: TRBD2
j_gene: TRBJ2-1
v_gene: TRBV5-1
CDR3aa: CASSLASQRGAAMNEQFF
CDR3nt: TGCGCCAGCAGCTTGGCCTCTCAGCGGGGGGCCGCTATGAATGAGCAGTTCTTC

abundance: .
d_gene: TRBD1
j_gene: TRBJ1-2
v_gene: TRBV9
CDR3aa: CASSPRTGGGYTF
CDR3nt: TGTGCCAGCAGCCCGCGGACAGGGGGCGGCTACACCTTC